This TCR beta chain was sequenced during a study of T cell responses to AZD1222 COVID-19 vaccine. Study-wide points: At baseline, seropositivity was found in only a handful of AZD1222 recipients. Spike-specific TCR breadth and depth were elevated following two AZD1222 doses. Reportedly, nearly half of unique spike TCRs recognized epitopes outside B.1.351/B.1.1.7 mutations.

Repertoires were generated with immunoSEQ multiplex PCR, while TCRdb's copy carries only in-frame clones and drops some. This repertoire shows more than 100,000 clones, almost 95% found once; its top ten account for over 1.5%. About this clone itself: As yet, its antigen is unknown.

The CDR3 extends over 16 amino acids. Germline CDR1 is LNHDA and CDR2 is SQIVND (reference sequence). With 0 bases clipped from V and 3 bases from J, the junction kept 6 bases outside the gene matches. The genes are TRBV19 and TRBJ1-2; 8 bases are shared with TRBD1. The TCR sequence derives from an adult in good health. Sequencing was performed on peripheral blood, taken on day 0 of AZD1222 vaccination. CDR3 coding DNA: TGTGCCAGTAGTATAGAAGCAGGGGGCTACGACTATGGCTACACCTTC. Amino acids: CASSIEAGGYDYGYTF. The variable domain in full, completed from reference TRBV19 and TRBJ1-2, reads DGGITQSPKYLFRKEGQNVTLSCEQNLNHDAMYWYRQDPGQGLRLIYYSQIVNDFQKGDIAEGYSVSREKKESFPLTVTSAQKNPTAFYLCASSIEAGGYDYGYTFGSGTRLTVV.